This paragraph reports one TCR beta chain. Being one base from a much bigger clone, this may be a read error. TCRdb re-called the PCR reads with MiXCR, one entry per CDR3 protein. The sample lists 490,000 or so distinct CDR3 sequences, under 30% occurring once. The sample belongs to a study of molecular identifiers for immune sequencing clone quantification. Germline values: CDR1 MDHEN, CDR2 SYDVKM. This CDR3 is 16 amino acids long. This receptor was obtained from a human donor in good health. Some libraries in this study had Jurkat cell RNA spiked in. V is TRBV28 and J is TRBJ1-5, with D possibly being TRBD1 (5 bases). Specimen: naive CD8+ T cells from blood, with Jurkat cell RNA spiked in. Subset noted: FACS-sorted CD8+CD4-CCR7+CD45RA+ naive T cells. CDR3: CASSLGQGILNQLQHF. The CDR3 DNA reads as TGTGCCAGCAGTTTGGGGCAGGGAATCCTCAATCAGCTCCAGCATTTT.